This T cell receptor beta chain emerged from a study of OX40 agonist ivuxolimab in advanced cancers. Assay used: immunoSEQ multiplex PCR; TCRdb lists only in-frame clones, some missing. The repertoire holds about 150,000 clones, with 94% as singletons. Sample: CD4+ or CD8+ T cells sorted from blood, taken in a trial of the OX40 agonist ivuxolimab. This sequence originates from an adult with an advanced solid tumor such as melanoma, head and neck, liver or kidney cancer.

CDR3 bases: TGTGCCAGCAGTGATTGGCAGGTTAGCAATCAGCCCCAGCATTTT. Translating gives CASSDWQVSNQPQHF. This chain connects TRBV2 to TRBJ1-5; no firm D call. Germline CDR1 reads SNHLY; CDR2 reads FYNNEI. Trimming removed 3 bases at V and 0 bases at J, with 9 bases between. CDR3 size: 15 residues. Full variable domain (rest looked up from reference TRBV2 and TRBJ1-5): EPEVTQTPSHQVTQMGQEVILRCVPISNHLYFYWYRQILGQKVEFLVSFYNNEISEKSEIFDDQFSVERPDGSNFTLKIRSTKLEDSAMYFCASSDWQVSNQPQHFGDGTRLSIL.